The TCR beta chain described here comes from a study of T-cell memory formation after mild COVID-19 (dated by TCRdb to the early 2020s). Regarding the research as a whole: Most TCR sequence clusters were specific to one of the two donors. T-cell clones expanding and contracting after mild COVID-19 in a couple of donors were tracked by longitudinal TCRalpha and TCRbeta repertoire sequencing. Two young, previously healthy adult volunteers, one female and one male, were included in the cohort.

This clonotype occurred a few times. No cognate antigen has been identified for it. No quality values exist for individual bases; no much larger clone is one base distant. Sequences SGHRS (CDR1) and YFSETQ (CDR2) are obtained from the germline V gene. After removal of 6 bases from V and 0 bases from J, the junction retains 5 bases not matched to a gene. There are 15 amino acids in the CDR3, from cysteine to phenylalanine inclusive. Only the CDR3 portion is preserved as DNA: 45 bases, with reading frame beginning at the first base. Ficoll-Paque density gradient centrifugation was the method used to isolate PBMCs. What the work shows at the level of the full study, not this receptor alone: Contracting CD4+ clones were located mainly in the CM and EM memory subsets, whereas CD8+ clones were found to be enriched in EMRA. Clones that contracted from day 15 to 85 showed balanced CD4/CD8 phenotypes, whereas a second wave of clones that expanded from day 15 to 37 leaned towards CD4+. Only a couple of mild cases were covered by the study, and larger cohorts that include severe cases with pre-infection samples were considered necessary. Whether the second-wave clones peaking on day 37 were SARS-CoV-2 specific was not confirmed. Some responding clones were detected in pre-infection memory, which suggested that pre-existing cross-reactive memory T cells had joined the SARS-CoV-2 response.

The sequencer listed for this sample is Illumina NovaSeq 6000. cDNA libraries for TCRalpha and TCRbeta were prepared by 5'RACE using constant-segment primers, with sample barcodes and unique molecular identifiers added. Trizol reagent was used to extract RNA from every sample. The libraries were amplified in two PCR steps, and the second step added a second sample barcode and Illumina TruSeq adapters. Libraries were sequenced on an Illumina NovaSeq with 2 x 150 bp paired-end reads. Per the original workflow: With migec v1.2.7, reads were demultiplexed and then collapsed into UMI-guided consensus sequences. Using mixcr v2.1.11, the UMI consensuses were aligned to TRA and TRB V and J templates and assembled into clonotypes. A clonotype was counted as expanded or contracted only if both edgeR and NoisET called the change significant, with noise models trained on biological replicates. For edgeR calls, the cutoffs were a false discovery rate-adjusted p below 0.01 and a log2 fold-change threshold of 1. As an exploratory analysis of dynamics, PCA with hierarchical clustering was applied to max-normalized trajectories of the 1000 most abundant clonotypes. Separately sequenced CD4+ and CD8+ repertoires were used to assign the CD4 or CD8 phenotype of responding clones. In-frame beta chains were kept once TCRdb had trimmed the public reads at Q25 with fastp and called clones with MiXCR. Duplicate CDR3 protein sequences are folded into a single record with the most common DNA and genes. The V and J calls and clone size are TCRdb's, not the authors'. The sample yields about 130,000 distinct CDR3 sequences; over 15% were counted once. The ten biggest clones cover approximately 5.2% of the sample.

Specimen: PBMCs or a T cell subset sorted from them (not recorded which). The TCR originated in a man in his late teens or twenties who had mild COVID-19 (a few samples of this study predate the infection). The sample titles of this study are shuffled in the database, so cell type and time point are left out; the donor was told from shared clones. The chain joins TRBV5-1 to TRBJ2-2; 7 central nucleotides agree with TRBD1. The base sequence is TGCGCCAGCACGGGACAGCTCCCGAACACCGGGGAGCTGTTTTTT. Its protein product is CASTGQLPNTGELFF.